What follows describes a single TCR beta chain. CDR3 length: 12 residues. V lost 4 bases, J lost 9 bases, and 10 bases lay in between. Germline CDR1 PRHDT, CDR2 FYEKMQ (reference sequence). TCRdb keeps only in-frame clones here, not all; method: immunoSEQ multiplex PCR. This table holds 300,000 to 500,000 clones, 88% found once. This entry belongs to a study of blood T cell repertoires in COVID-19. The receptor was derived from a woman in her thirties with acute COVID-19. J is TRBJ2-1 and V is TRBV13; D uncertain. What was sequenced was PBMCs or T cells enriched from blood (not recorded which). The CDR3 spells CASSSVPGEQFF. The CDR3 coding sequence is TGTGCCAGCAGCTCAGTCCCGGGTGAGCAGTTCTTC.